The source of this T cell receptor beta chain is a study of blood T cell repertoires in COVID-19. Study-level background: Samples representing acute and convalescent COVID-19 were sourced from the United States, Italy and Spain. The analysed material was cDNA or gDNA that came from T cells, B-cell-depleted T cells, or PBMCs.

Original analysis: Reference gene primer amplification gave nucleated cell count estimates. Assay: immunoSEQ multiplex PCR; the TCRdb copy retains only in-frame clones and omits some. The V and J calls and the clone size are those of that table, but D and trimming were determined from the DNA. The profile shows approximately 85,000 clones, about 90% of them singletons. Germline CDR1 reads SGHTA; CDR2 reads FQGNSA. This CDR3 spans 18 amino acids. Trimming took off 1 base at V and 3 bases at J, with 19 bases between the two ends. This clone appeared once. The sequence derives from an elderly woman with active or convalescent COVID-19. The genes are TRBV7-2 and TRBJ2-1; a possible D gene is TRBD1 (6 bases). Sequenced: peripheral blood. CDR3 sequence: CASSLVGGQGKIYNEQFF. The CDR3 region has the DNA TGTGCCAGCAGCTTAGTTGGGGGTCAGGGGAAGATCTACAATGAGCAGTTCTTC.